The clone carrying this T cell receptor beta chain has only a few counts. Germline V gene lookup returns CDR1 SGHTA and CDR2 FQGNSA. Losses at the gene ends were 7 bases for V and 5 bases for J; bases not matched to a gene: 11. The CDR3 totals 15 residues. The sample originates from a study of blood T cell repertoires in COVID-19. Study details: Both acute and convalescent COVID-19 samples were obtained from the United States, Italy and Spain.

Only in-frame clones appear in the TCRdb table, and some are missing; sequencing was by immunoSEQ multiplex PCR. The table shows hundreds of thousands of clones, with approximately 85% occurring only once. This TCR derives from a woman of 80 years or more with COVID-19, enrolled during active disease. What was sequenced was peripheral blood. The chain links TRBV7-2 to TRBJ2-1, with 7 positions matching TRBD1. The CDR3 sequence is CASTPRQGSHNEQFF. As DNA, the CDR3 is TGTGCCAGCACCCCCCGACAGGGAAGCCACAATGAGCAGTTCTTC.